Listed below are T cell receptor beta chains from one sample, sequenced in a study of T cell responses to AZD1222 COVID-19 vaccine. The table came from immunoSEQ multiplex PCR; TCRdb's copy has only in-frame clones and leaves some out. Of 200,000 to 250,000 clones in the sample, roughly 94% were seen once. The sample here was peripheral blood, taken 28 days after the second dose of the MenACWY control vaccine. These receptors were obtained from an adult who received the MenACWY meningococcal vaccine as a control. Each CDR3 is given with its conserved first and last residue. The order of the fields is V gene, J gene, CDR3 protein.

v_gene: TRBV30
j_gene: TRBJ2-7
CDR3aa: CAWRLLAVSYEQYF

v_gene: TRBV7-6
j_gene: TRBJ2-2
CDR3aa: CASSLAGGPTGELFF

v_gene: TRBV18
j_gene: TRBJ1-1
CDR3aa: CASSRWTEAFF

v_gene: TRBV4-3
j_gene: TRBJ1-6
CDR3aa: CASSQEGRGNSPLHF

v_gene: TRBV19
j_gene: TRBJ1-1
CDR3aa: CASSIGLGDTEAFF

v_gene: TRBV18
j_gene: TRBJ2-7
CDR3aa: CASSPPEGAAREQYF

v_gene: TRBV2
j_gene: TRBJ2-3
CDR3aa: CASSEATDTQYF

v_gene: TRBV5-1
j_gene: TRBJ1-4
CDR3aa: CASSSSLQAGDEKLFF

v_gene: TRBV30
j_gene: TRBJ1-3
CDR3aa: CAWSVPGSGNTIYF

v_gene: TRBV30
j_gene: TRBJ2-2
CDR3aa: CAWSGGQPNTGELFF

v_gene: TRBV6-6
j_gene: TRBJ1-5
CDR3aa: CASRSITPYSNQPQHF

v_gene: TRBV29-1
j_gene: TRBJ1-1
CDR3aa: CSVGTNTEAFF

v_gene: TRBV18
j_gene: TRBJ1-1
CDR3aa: CASSPRTDRVDFF

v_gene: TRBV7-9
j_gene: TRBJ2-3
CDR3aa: CASSLVGDTQYF

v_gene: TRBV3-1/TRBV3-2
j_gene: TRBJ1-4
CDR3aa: CASSQESGGDEKLFF

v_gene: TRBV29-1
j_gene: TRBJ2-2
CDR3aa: CSVVGPPHAIGELFF

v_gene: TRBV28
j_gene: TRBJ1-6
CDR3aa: CASSLGQGYSPLHF

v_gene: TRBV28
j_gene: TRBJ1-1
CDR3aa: CASSLGNTEAFF

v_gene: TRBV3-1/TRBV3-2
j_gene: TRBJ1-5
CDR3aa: CASSQDSGGNQPQHF

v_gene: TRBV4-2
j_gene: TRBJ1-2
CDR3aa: CASSQEGTTTNYGYTF

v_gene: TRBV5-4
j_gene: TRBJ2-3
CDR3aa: CASSLKYREVGTDTQYF

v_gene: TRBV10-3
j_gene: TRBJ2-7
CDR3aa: CAISDMSSYEQYF

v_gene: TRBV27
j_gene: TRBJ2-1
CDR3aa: CASSPGLAAREQFF

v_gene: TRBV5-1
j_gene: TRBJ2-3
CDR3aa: CASSSQGTDTQYF

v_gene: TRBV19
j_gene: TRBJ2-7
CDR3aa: CASSSGKYEQYF

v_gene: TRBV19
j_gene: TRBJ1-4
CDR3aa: CASTSRDSREKLFF

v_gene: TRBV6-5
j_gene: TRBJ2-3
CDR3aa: CASSYRGSPDTQYF

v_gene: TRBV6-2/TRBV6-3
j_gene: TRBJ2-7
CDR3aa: CASSYPTSGRTRYEQYF

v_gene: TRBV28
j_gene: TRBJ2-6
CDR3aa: CASSRSTGTGGYGANVLTF

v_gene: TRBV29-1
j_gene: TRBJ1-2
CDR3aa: CSAARDAGRGYTF

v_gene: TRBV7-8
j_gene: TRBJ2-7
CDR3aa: CASSLEVSPYEQYF

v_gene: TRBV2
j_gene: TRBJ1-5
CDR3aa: CASSPDRGGNQPQHF

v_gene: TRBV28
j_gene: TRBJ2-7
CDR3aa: CASSLTGWGNEQYF

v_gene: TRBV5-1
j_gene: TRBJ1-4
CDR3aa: CASSLLTGNNEKLFF

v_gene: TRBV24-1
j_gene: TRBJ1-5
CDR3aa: CATSDLNGEINQPQHF

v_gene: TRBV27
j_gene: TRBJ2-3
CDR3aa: CASSFSGVRTDTQYF

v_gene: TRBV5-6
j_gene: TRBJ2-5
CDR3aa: CASSLRVTGGQETQYF

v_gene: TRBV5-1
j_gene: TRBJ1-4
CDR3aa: CASSLVPETNEKLFF

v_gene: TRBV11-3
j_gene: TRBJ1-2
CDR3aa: CASSLQAWAYGYTF

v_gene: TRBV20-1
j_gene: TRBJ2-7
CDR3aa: CSARLLYEQYF

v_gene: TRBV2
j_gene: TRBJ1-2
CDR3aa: CASSGGGYTF

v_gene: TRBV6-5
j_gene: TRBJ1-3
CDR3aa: CASSLGLYSGNTIYF

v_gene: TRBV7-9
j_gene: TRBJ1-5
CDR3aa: CASSAGVGGGSNQPQHF